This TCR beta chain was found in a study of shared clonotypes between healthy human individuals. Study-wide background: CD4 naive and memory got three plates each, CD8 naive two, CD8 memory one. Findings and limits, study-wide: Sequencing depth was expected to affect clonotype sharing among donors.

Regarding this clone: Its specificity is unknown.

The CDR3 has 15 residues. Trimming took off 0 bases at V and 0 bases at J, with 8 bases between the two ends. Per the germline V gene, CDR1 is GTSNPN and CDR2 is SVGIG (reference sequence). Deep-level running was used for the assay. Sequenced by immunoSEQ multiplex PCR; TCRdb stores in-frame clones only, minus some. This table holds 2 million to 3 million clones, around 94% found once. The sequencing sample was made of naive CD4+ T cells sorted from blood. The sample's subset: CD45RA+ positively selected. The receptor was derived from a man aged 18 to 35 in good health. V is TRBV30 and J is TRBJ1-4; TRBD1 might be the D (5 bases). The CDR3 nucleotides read TGTGCCTGGAGTGTAGTGGGACCAACTAATGAAAAACTGTTTTTT. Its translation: CAWSVVGPTNEKLFF.